This TCR beta chain was recorded in a study of patients and donors after allogeneic stem cell transplantation. Germline CDR1 reads SGHRS; CDR2 reads YFSETQ. The germline V and J ends were trimmed by 1 base and 8 bases, with 7 bases remaining between them. The CDR3 covers 12 residues. TCRdb fed the RT-PCR reads into MiXCR, producing one record per CDR3 protein. Here the sample spans 200,000 to 250,000 distinct CDR3 sequences, 13% to 15% being singletons. The sequence came from a human donor who was either an allogeneic HSCT recipient or a stem cell or donor lymphocyte infusion donor (not recorded which). It is not recorded whose cells these are; they may come from a transplant donor. The sample taken for sequencing was blood, either unsorted or a sorted T cell fraction (not recorded which). This chain uses TRBV5-1 with TRBJ2-4; D is perhaps TRBD2 (5 bases). The CDR3 region has the DNA TGCGCCAGCAGCTTGCCAGCGGACATTCAGTACTTC. Translation: CASSLPADIQYF.